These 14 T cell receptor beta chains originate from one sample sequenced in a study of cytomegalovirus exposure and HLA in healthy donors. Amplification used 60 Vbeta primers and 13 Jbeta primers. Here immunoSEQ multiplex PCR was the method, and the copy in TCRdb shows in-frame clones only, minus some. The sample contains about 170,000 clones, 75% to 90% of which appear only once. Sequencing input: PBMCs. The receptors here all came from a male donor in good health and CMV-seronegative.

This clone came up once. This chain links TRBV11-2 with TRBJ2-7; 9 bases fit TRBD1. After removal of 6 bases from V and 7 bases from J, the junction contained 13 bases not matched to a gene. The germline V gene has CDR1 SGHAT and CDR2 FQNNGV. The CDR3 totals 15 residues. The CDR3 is CASRDPTQGAGEQYF. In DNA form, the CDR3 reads TGTGCCAGCAGGGATCCGACACAGGGGGCGGGGGAGCAGTACTTC.

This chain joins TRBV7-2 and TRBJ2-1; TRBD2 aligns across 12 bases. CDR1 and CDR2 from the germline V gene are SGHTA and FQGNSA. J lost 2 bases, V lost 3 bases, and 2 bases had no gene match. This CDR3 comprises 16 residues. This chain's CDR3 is CASSFRTSGAYNEQFF. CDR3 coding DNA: TGTGCCAGCAGCTTTCGGACTAGCGGGGCCTACAATGAGCAGTTCTTC.

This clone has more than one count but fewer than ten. CDR3 bases: TGTGCCAGCACGCGAGCCTATGGCTACACCTTC. Translating gives CASTRAYGYTF. This sequence joins TRBV6-1 and TRBJ1-2; D is ambiguous. CDR1 and CDR2 from the germline V gene are MNHNS and SASEGT. Deletions cut 7 bases from V and 4 bases from J, with 7 bases between. The CDR3 is 11 amino acids.

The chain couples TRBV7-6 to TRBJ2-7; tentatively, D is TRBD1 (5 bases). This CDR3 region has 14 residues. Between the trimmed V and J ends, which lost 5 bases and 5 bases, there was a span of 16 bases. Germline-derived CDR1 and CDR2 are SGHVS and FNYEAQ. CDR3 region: CASSPTVGSNEQYF. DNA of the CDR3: TGTGCCAGCAGCCCGACAGTGGGAAGTAACGAGCAGTACTTC.

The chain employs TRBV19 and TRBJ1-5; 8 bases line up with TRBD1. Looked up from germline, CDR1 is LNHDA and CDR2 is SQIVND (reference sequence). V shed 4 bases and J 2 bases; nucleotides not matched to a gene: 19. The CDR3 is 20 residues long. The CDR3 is CASSTTAGQGAGQRNQPQHF. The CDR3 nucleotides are TGTGCCAGTAGTACGACAGCAGGGCAGGGGGCAGGTCAACGCAATCAGCCCCAGCATTTT.

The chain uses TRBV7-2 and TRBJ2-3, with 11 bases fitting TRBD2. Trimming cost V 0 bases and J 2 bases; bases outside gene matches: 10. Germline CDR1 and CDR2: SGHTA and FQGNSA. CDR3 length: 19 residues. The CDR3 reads CASSLASPLAGGITDTQYF. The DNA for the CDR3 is TGTGCCAGCAGCTTAGCCTCCCCCCTAGCGGGGGGTATCACAGATACGCAGTATTTT.

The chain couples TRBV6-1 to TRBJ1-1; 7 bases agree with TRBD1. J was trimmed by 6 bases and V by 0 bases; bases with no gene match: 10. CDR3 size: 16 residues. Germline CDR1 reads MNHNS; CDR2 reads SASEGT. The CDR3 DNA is TGTGCCAGCAGTGAAGCGCTGTCAGGGGGTCGCCCTGAAGCTTTCTTT. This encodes CASSEALSGGRPEAFF.

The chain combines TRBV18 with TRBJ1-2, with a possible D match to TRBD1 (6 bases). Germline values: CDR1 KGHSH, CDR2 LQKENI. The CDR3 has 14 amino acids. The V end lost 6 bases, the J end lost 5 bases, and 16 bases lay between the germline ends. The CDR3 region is CASSGGGAGYGYTF. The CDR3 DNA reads TGTGCCAGCTCCGGGGGGGGCGCCGGTTATGGCTACACCTTC.

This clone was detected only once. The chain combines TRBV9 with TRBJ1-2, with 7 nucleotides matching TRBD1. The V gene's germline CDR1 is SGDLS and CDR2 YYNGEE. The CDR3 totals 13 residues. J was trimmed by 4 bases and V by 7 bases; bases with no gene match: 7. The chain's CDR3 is CASSGQWGYGYTF. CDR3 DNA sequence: TGTGCCAGCTCGGGACAGTGGGGCTATGGCTACACCTTC. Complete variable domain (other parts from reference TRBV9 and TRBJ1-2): DSGVTQTPKHLITATGQRVTLRCSPRSGDLSVYWYQQSLDQGLQFLIQYYNGEERAKGNILERFSAQQFPDLHSELNLSSLELGDSALYFCASSGQWGYGYTFGSGTRLTVV.

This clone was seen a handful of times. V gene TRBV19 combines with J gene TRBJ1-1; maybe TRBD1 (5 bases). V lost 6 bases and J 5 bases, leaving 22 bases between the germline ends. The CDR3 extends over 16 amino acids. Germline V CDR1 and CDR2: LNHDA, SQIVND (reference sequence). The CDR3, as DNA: TGTGCCAGTAGCAACTCCGGGGGTGTGCTCGGGACTGAAGCTTTCTTT. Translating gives CASSNSGGVLGTEAFF.

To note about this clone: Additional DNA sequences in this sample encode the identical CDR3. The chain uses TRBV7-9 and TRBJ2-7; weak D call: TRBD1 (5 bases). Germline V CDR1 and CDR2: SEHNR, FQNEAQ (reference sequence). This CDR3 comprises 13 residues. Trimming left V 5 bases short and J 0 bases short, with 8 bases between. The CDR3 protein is CASSPDSSYEQYF. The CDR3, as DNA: TGTGCCAGCAGCCCTGACAGCTCCTACGAGCAGTACTTC.

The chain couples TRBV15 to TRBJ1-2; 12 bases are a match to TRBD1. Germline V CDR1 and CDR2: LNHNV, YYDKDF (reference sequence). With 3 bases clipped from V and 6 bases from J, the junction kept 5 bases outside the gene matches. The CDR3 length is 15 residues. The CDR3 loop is CATSRRGQGAHGYTF. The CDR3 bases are TGTGCCACCAGCAGGAGGGGACAGGGGGCACATGGCTACACCTTC.

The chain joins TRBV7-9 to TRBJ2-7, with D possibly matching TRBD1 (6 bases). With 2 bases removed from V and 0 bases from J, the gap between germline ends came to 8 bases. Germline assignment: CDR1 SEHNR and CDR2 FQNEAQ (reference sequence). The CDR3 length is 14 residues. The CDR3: CASSLQGSSYEQYF. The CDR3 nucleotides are TGTGCCAGCAGCTTACAGGGGAGCTCCTACGAGCAGTACTTC.

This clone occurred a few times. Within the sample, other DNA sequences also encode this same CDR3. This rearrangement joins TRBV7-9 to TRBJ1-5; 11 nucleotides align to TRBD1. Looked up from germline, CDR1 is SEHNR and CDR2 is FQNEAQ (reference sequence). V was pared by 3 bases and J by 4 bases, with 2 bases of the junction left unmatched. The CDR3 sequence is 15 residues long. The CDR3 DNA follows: TGTGCCAGCAGCTTGGGACAGGGGGTTAATCAGCCCCAGCATTTT. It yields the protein CASSLGQGVNQPQHF. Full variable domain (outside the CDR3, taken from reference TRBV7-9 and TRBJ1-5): DTGVSQNPRHKITKRGQNVTFRCDPISEHNRLYWYRQTLGQGPEFLTYFQNEAQLEKSRLLSDRFSAERPKGSFSTLEIQRTEQGDSAMYLCASSLGQGVNQPQHFGDGTRLSIL.